Below are 19 T cell receptor beta chains sequenced from a single sample in a study of OX40 agonist ivuxolimab in advanced cancers. Clones were read by immunoSEQ multiplex PCR, and TCRdb kept only the in-frame ones, dropping some. Of 45,000 or so clones in the sample, 88% were seen once. The sample was CD4+ or CD8+ T cells sorted from blood, taken in a trial of the OX40 agonist ivuxolimab. All receptors derive from an adult with an advanced solid tumor such as melanoma, head and neck, liver or kidney cancer.

In this sample, this clone turned up a few times. The chain combines TRBV2 with TRBJ1-5; D unclear. The germline gives CDR1 SNHLY, CDR2 FYNNEI. Trimming stripped 6 bases from V and 1 base from J, with 13 bases between. The CDR3 loop spans 15 amino acids. The CDR3 loop reads CASSTGLGSNQPQHF. The CDR3 nucleotides are TGTGCCAGCAGCACGGGGTTAGGGAGCAATCAGCCCCAGCATTTT. The full variable domain, in which reference TRBV2 and TRBJ1-5 provide the parts outside the CDR3, is EPEVTQTPSHQVTQMGQEVILRCVPISNHLYFYWYRQILGQKVEFLVSFYNNEISEKSEIFDDQFSVERPDGSNFTLKIRSTKLEDSAMYFCASSTGLGSNQPQHFGDGTRLSIL.

This chain links TRBV7-2 with TRBJ2-5; 7 nucleotides agree with TRBD2. The J call may not be correct, given that the DNA end is closer to TRBJ2-7. This CDR3 is 14 amino acids long. Per the germline V gene, CDR1 is SGHTA and CDR2 is FQGNSA. CDR3 in DNA: TGTGCCAGCACCCTGGCTAGCGGAACCTACGAGCAGTACTTC. Translated: CASTLASGTYEQYF.

Only a few counts were recorded for this clone. The chain couples TRBV5-6 to TRBJ1-4; 7 bases align to TRBD1. Germline assignment: CDR1 SGHDT and CDR2 YYEEEE. Losses at the gene ends were 0 bases for V and 2 bases for J; bases not matched to a gene: 7. The CDR3 runs 17 residues. The CDR3 is CASSLGRQGITNEKLFF. CDR3 bases: TGTGCCAGCAGCTTGGGGAGACAGGGTATTACTAATGAAAAACTGTTTTTT. Filled out from reference TRBV5-6 and TRBJ1-4, the complete variable domain reads DAGVTQSPTHLIKTRGQQVTLRCSPKSGHDTVSWYQQALGQGPQFIFQYYEEEERQRGNFPDRFSGHQFPNYSSELNVNALLLGDSALYLCASSLGRQGITNEKLFFGSGTQLSVL.

The chain combines TRBV11-1 with TRBJ2-7, with 11 bases fitting TRBD2. The CDR3 runs to 15 residues. Germline V gene data show CDR1 as SGHAT and CDR2 as FQDESV (reference sequence). With V trimmed by 3 bases and J by 2 bases, 3 bases remained unmatched. The CDR3 protein is CASSFASGGTYEQYF. CDR3 nucleotides: TGTGCCAGCAGCTTTGCTAGCGGGGGGACCTACGAGCAGTACTTC.

This chain connects TRBV2 to TRBJ2-3; 8 bases line up with TRBD1. V lost 3 bases and J lost 3; bases outside the gene matches: 11. The CDR3 consists of 17 residues. Germline V gene data show CDR1 as SNHLY and CDR2 as FYNNEI. CDR3 residues: CASSDTPTGAGTDTQYF. In DNA form, the CDR3 reads TGTGCCAGCAGTGACACCCCGACAGGGGCCGGAACAGATACGCAGTATTTT.

Concerning this clone: At one boundary the junction diverges from the germline segment, which might be a read error. The chain uses TRBV7-7 and TRBJ2-1, with no clear D. This CDR3 contains 13 residues. Germline CDR1 is SSHAT and CDR2 is FNYEAQ (reference sequence). In nucleotides, the CDR3 is TGTGCTAGCAGCTTGGGGTCTTACAATGAGCAGTTCTTC. It is translated as CASSLGSYNEQFF. The full variable domain, its missing parts supplied by reference TRBV7-7 and TRBJ2-1, is GAGVSQSPRYKVTKRGQDVTLRCDPISSHATLYWYQQALGQGPEFLTYFNYEAQPDKSGLPSDRFSAERPEGSISTLTIQRTEQRDSAMYRCASSLGSYNEQFFGPGTRLTVL.

The chain joins TRBV28 to TRBJ1-4; D gene uncertain. CDR3 length: 15 residues. Per germline, CDR1 MDHEN and CDR2 SYDVKM. V lost 6 bases, J lost 0 bases, and 11 bases lay in between. CDR3 sequence reads: CASSPGWATNEKLFF. The CDR3, as DNA: TGTGCCAGCAGCCCCGGATGGGCAACTAATGAAAAACTGTTTTTT.

This chain joins TRBV4-3 and TRBJ2-1, with 10 bases matching TRBD2. The CDR3 runs to 17 residues. CDR1 is LGHNA, CDR2 YSLEER, per germline. V lost 4 bases and J lost 0; bases outside the gene matches: 6. The CDR3 sequence is CASSRNSGRHSYNEQFF. The DNA for the CDR3 is TGCGCCAGCAGCCGAAATAGCGGGAGGCACTCCTACAATGAGCAGTTCTTC.

DNA for the CDR3: TGTGCCAGCAGAGGACAGGGGATGCGCGGAAACACCATATATTTT. Residues: CASRGQGMRGNTIYF. The V and J genes are TRBV5-6 and TRBJ1-3; 9 nucleotides line up with TRBD1. The germline V gene has CDR1 SGHDT and CDR2 YYEEEE. The CDR3 is 15 amino acids. Trimming cost V 5 bases and J 4 bases; bases outside gene matches: 7.

V gene TRBV7-2 combines with J gene TRBJ2-1; no reliable D call. The CDR3 loop spans 11 amino acids. V shed 5 bases and J shed 4 bases, with 3 bases lying between them. Per the germline V gene, CDR1 is SGHTA and CDR2 is FQGNSA. CDR3 sequence (DNA): TGTGCCAGCAGCGGTTACAATGAGCAGTTCTTC. This sequence encodes CASSGYNEQFF.

The V call is TRBV30, the J call TRBJ1-2; the D is unclear. In germline, CDR1 is GTSNPN, CDR2 SVGIG (reference sequence). There are 13 residues in the CDR3. Trimming took off 8 bases at V and 4 bases at J, with 17 bases between the two ends. CDR3 sequence (DNA): TGTGCCGCTACCCGATTCAGGCCCTATGGCTACACCTTC. Amino acids: CAATRFRPYGYTF.

The chain joins TRBV19 to TRBJ1-5, with D perhaps matching TRBD1 (5 bases). The CDR3 totals 14 residues. CDR1 is LNHDA and CDR2 is SQIVND in the germline V gene (reference sequence). The V end lost 3 bases, the J end lost 7 bases, and 13 bases lay between the germline ends. The CDR3 is CASSISGGEQPQHF. The CDR3, as DNA: TGTGCCAGTAGTATCTCGGGGGGAGAACAGCCCCAGCATTTT. Filled out from reference TRBV19 and TRBJ1-5, the complete variable domain reads DGGITQSPKYLFRKEGQNVTLSCEQNLNHDAMYWYRQDPGQGLRLIYYSQIVNDFQKGDIAEGYSVSREKKESFPLTVTSAQKNPTAFYLCASSISGGEQPQHFGDGTRLSIL.

The CDR3 DNA reads TGTGCCAGCAGTTTAGACTCGATACAGTTCTTC. Protein: CASSLDSIQFF. The gene calls are TRBV28 and TRBJ2-1; D remains unclear. Germline V lookup: CDR1 MDHEN, CDR2 SYDVKM. Trimming stripped 2 bases from V and 13 bases from J, with 9 bases between. The CDR3 runs 11 residues.

V is TRBV7-8 and J is TRBJ2-3; D uncertain. The CDR3 runs 12 residues. V was trimmed by 6 bases and J by 6 bases, leaving 10 bases between them. Germline V gene data show CDR1 as SGHVS and CDR2 as FQNEAQ. This chain's CDR3 is CASSGVGDTQYF. In DNA, the CDR3 is TGTGCCAGCAGTGGGGTAGGGGATACGCAGTATTTT.

V is TRBV6-1 and J is TRBJ2-6; D perhaps matches TRBD2 (6 bases). V was trimmed by 2 bases and J by 4 bases, leaving 15 bases between them. CDR3 length: 17 amino acids. CDR1 is MNHNS, CDR2 SASEGT, per germline. CDR3 in amino acids: CASSEILGGSGANVLTF. In DNA, the CDR3 is TGTGCCAGCAGTGAAATCCTCGGGGGTTCCGGGGCCAACGTCCTGACTTTC.

V and J are TRBV19 and TRBJ2-7, with D possibly matching TRBD1 (6 bases). The CDR3 loop spans 16 amino acids. V gave up 10 bases and J gave up 1 base, with 23 bases separating them. Germline V gene lookup returns CDR1 LNHDA and CDR2 SQIVND (reference sequence). CDR3 in amino acids: CATARPGGTGSYEQYF. The CDR3 DNA reads as TGTGCCACCGCAAGGCCGGGTGGCACAGGGTCCTACGAGCAGTACTTC.

The V gene is TRBV6-1, the J gene TRBJ2-3; 13 bases are a match to TRBD2. Germline loops: CDR1 MNHNS, CDR2 SASEGT. This CDR3 contains 17 residues. V trimming: 0 bases; J trimming: 4 bases; junction bases outside the gene matches: 4. The CDR3 protein is CASSEALAGGGADTQYF. Here the CDR3 DNA reads TGTGCCAGCAGTGAAGCACTAGCGGGAGGGGGGGCAGATACGCAGTATTTT.

This chain uses TRBV7-3 with TRBJ2-5; 11 bases fit TRBD2. CDR3 length: 17 amino acids. Germline-derived CDR1 and CDR2 are SGHTA and FQGTGA. With 5 bases clipped from V and 5 bases from J, the junction kept 13 bases outside the gene matches. The CDR3 DNA reads as TGTGCCAGCAGCCAAGGGGGACTAGCGGTCTTAGGGGAGACCCAGTACTTC. Amino acid sequence: CASSQGGLAVLGETQYF.

The chain combines TRBV28 with TRBJ2-5, with 11 bases that match TRBD1. Germline V gene lookup returns CDR1 MDHEN and CDR2 SYDVKM. V trimming: 3 bases; J trimming: 4 bases; junction bases outside the gene matches: 4. The CDR3 has 15 residues. The DNA of the CDR3 is TGTGCCAGCAGTTTTCTGGGACAGGGGGGAGAGACCCAGTACTTC. Translating gives CASSFLGQGGETQYF.